One and the same sample provided the 21 T cell receptor beta chains below, sequenced in a study of T cell repertoires in cytomegalovirus infection. TCRdb used MiXCR to reprocess the reads, holding one entry per CDR3 protein. The sample yields under 300,000 distinct CDR3 sequences, 15% to 20% seen once. Sample: CD8+ T cells from PBMCs. The receptors shown here come from a human donor in good health (CMV status not recorded). Some clones in this sample may be carry-over from other donors' samples.

This clonotype came up many times. The chain combines TRBV7-2 with TRBJ2-5; 8 bases are shared with TRBD2. Germline V gene sequence: CDR1 SGHTA, CDR2 FQGNSA. This CDR3 contains 15 residues. V lost 4 bases and J lost 5; bases outside the gene matches: 9. As DNA, the CDR3 is TGTGCCAGCAGCTGGGGCGGGGGGCAGTTGGAGACCCAGTACTTC. Protein: CASSWGGGQLETQYF.

This clonotype appeared a few times. This CDR3 reads CASSPRLDVGAGETQYF. The CDR3 region has the DNA TGTGCCAGCAGTCCGAGGCTAGATGTCGGTGCTGGGGAGACCCAGTACTTC. The V gene is TRBV6-8, the J gene TRBJ2-5; D is ambiguous. The V gene lost 5 bases and the J gene lost 5 bases, with 24 bases spanning the gap. CDR3 length equals 17 residues. Germline V gene sequence: CDR1 MNHGY, CDR2 SAAAGT.

This clonotype was seen repeatedly, ten times or more. V usage is TRBV2 and J usage is TRBJ2-3; D is undetermined. The CDR3 has 12 amino acids. CDR1 and CDR2 from the germline V gene are SNHLY and FYNNEI. Trimming took 6 bases from V and 8 from J, leaving 12 bases between them. In DNA form, the CDR3 reads TGTGCCAGCAGCCCCCCGTCTGGTACGCAGTATTTT. This codes for CASSPPSGTQYF.

This clonotype was seen a handful of times. This chain connects TRBV20-1 to TRBJ2-3; the match to TRBD1 covers 7 bases. This CDR3 contains 15 residues. The germline CDR1 and CDR2 sequences are DFQATT and SNEGSKA (reference sequence). The ends lost 0 bases at V and 6 bases at J; junction bases unmatched: 9. The CDR3 region has the DNA TGCAGTGCTAGAGATCGGACAGGTCAAAGGGATACGCAGTATTTT. This encodes CSARDRTGQRDTQYF.

This clonotype was observed many times. J is TRBJ2-1 and V is TRBV11-2, with D unresolved. CDR1 is SGHAT and CDR2 is FQNNGV in the germline V gene. The CDR3 spans 15 residues. Trimming pared 1 base from V and 0 bases from J, leaving 7 bases between. The CDR3 region is CASSLGGNSYNEQFF. The DNA of the CDR3 is TGTGCCAGCAGCTTAGGCGGAAACTCCTACAATGAGCAGTTCTTC.

This clonotype was seen a handful of times. The DNA of the CDR3 is TGTGCCAGCAGCTCGTTGGGCGGGGGGAATCAAGAGACCCAGTACTTC. The encoded protein is CASSSLGGGNQETQYF. This chain uses TRBV7-9 with TRBJ2-5, with 8 nucleotides matching TRBD2. The CDR3 loop spans 16 amino acids. Unmatched junction bases numbered 9, after V lost 4 bases and J lost 2 bases. Germline CDR1 SEHNR, CDR2 FQNEAQ (reference sequence).

This clonotype came up many times. The V call is TRBV7-2, the J call TRBJ1-2; the D is unclear. Germline V gives CDR1 SGHTA, CDR2 FQGNSA. The ends were cut back, 5 bases at V and 1 base at J, with 17 bases in the middle. This CDR3 contains 16 residues. The CDR3 nucleotides read TGTGCCAGCAGCCCCATTATGGGCAGATATAACTATGGCTACACCTTC. This encodes CASSPIMGRYNYGYTF.

There are many counts of this clonotype. The chain recombines TRBV7-9 with TRBJ2-1, with 7 bases fitting TRBD1. The trim removed 3 bases at V and 14 bases at J, leaving 13 bases unmatched. The CDR3 runs to 14 residues. Per germline, CDR1 SEHNR and CDR2 FQNEAQ (reference sequence). CDR3 sequence (DNA): TGTGCCAGCAGCTTCCGAGGGGGCGGGTTTCAAAAGTTCTTC. As protein: CASSFRGGGFQKFF. Combining the CDR3 with reference TRBV7-9 and TRBJ2-1 gives the whole variable domain DTGVSQNPRHKITKRGQNVTFRCDPISEHNRLYWYRQTLGQGPEFLTYFQNEAQLEKSRLLSDRFSAERPKGSFSTLEIQRTEQGDSAMYLCASSFRGGGFQKFFGPGTRLTVL.

This clonotype was recorded a few times. V usage is TRBV29-1 and J usage is TRBJ2-7; D uncertain. CDR1 is SQVTM, CDR2 ANQGSEA, per germline. V lost 4 bases to trimming and J lost 3 bases, with 10 bases between them. This CDR3 comprises 12 residues. Here the CDR3 reads CSVAFQNYEQYF. The CDR3 nucleotides read TGCAGCGTTGCGTTCCAGAACTACGAGCAGTACTTC.

V usage is TRBV6-5 and J usage is TRBJ2-2; 14 nucleotides match TRBD2. Per germline, CDR1 MNHEY and CDR2 SVGAGI. The CDR3 runs 17 residues. Losses at the gene ends were 6 bases for V and 5 bases for J; bases not matched to a gene: 8. For the CDR3, the DNA is TGTGCCAGCAGAAACTGGACTAGCGGGGGGTTTACCGGGGAGCTGTTTTTT. It codes for CASRNWTSGGFTGELFF.

The chain links TRBV25-1 to TRBJ2-5; 7 bases are a match to TRBD1. This CDR3 comprises 13 residues. V was clipped by 7 bases and J by 2 bases; unmatched bases: 4. Per germline, CDR1 MGHDK and CDR2 SYGVNS. The CDR3 region has the DNA TGTGCCAGCATTAAACAGGGGCAAGAGACCCAGTACTTC. Residues: CASIKQGQETQYF.

The chain is built from TRBV24-1 and TRBJ2-3; 8 bases are a match to TRBD2. V lost 3 bases and J lost 5; bases outside the gene matches: 15. Germline assignment: CDR1 KGHDR and CDR2 SFDVKD. The CDR3 extends over 18 amino acids. The CDR3 region has the DNA TGTGCCACCAGTGATCCCCGGACGGGGGGGTCAGCGAAAGATACGCAGTATTTT. The encoded protein is CATSDPRTGGSAKDTQYF.

The CDR3 DNA reads as TGTGCCAGCAGCTCCCCGGGGACGTCCTACGAGCAGTACTTC. This sequence encodes CASSSPGTSYEQYF. The chain employs TRBV7-8 and TRBJ2-7; either TRBD1 or TRBD2 may supply D (5 bases each). Germline V lookup: CDR1 SGHVS, CDR2 FQNEAQ. Trimming shortened V by 4 bases and J by 1 base, and 11 bases separated the two germline ends. The CDR3 has 14 amino acids.

The chain has TRBV28 and TRBJ2-7, with a possible D match to TRBD1 (5 bases). V shed 5 bases and J shed 6 bases, with 20 bases lying between them. Germline V gene sequence: CDR1 MDHEN, CDR2 SYDVKM. The CDR3 sequence is 15 residues long. The CDR3 bases are TGTGCCAGCAGTCCCCACCAGGGATTCTCTGGCGAGCAGTACTTC. Amino acids: CASSPHQGFSGEQYF.

This clonotype was observed at least ten times. The CDR3 is CASSLLGGPYNEQFF. In DNA form, the CDR3 reads TGTGCCAGCAGCTTATTGGGGGGGCCTTACAATGAGCAGTTCTTC. This rearrangement joins TRBV7-3 to TRBJ2-1; D is perhaps TRBD2 (7 bases). Germline CDR1 is SGHTA and CDR2 is FQGTGA. The V end was cut by 2 bases, the J end by 4 bases, with 12 bases between. There are 15 residues in the CDR3.

The sample holds many counts of this clonotype. The chain has TRBV7-2 and TRBJ2-1; the match to TRBD2 covers 11 bases. Per the germline V gene, CDR1 is SGHTA and CDR2 is FQGNSA. Trimming cost V 5 bases and J 3 bases; bases outside gene matches: 6. The length of the CDR3 is 16 residues. CDR3 sequence reads: CASSLGTSGFYNEQFF. The CDR3 nucleotides read TGTGCCAGCAGCCTAGGGACTAGCGGATTCTACAATGAGCAGTTCTTC.

Ten or more counts support this clonotype. This chain uses TRBV6-2 or TRBV6-3 with TRBJ2-1, with D maybe TRBD2 (5 bases). V gave up 6 bases and J gave up 0 bases, with 12 bases separating them. The CDR3 contains 15 residues. Germline V CDR1 and CDR2: MNHEY, SVGEGT. CDR3 sequence reads: CASREDASSYNEQFF. The CDR3 DNA is TGTGCCAGCAGGGAGGACGCTAGCTCCTACAATGAGCAGTTCTTC.

This clonotype was observed at least ten times. The chain couples TRBV7-2 to TRBJ1-1, with unresolved D. CDR1 is SGHTA and CDR2 is FQGNSA in the germline V gene. The CDR3 is 15 amino acids. The V end lost 2 bases, the J end lost 0 bases, and 10 bases lay between the germline ends. Here the CDR3 DNA reads TGTGCCAGCAGCTTAATGGCAGCGGTGAACACTGAAGCTTTCTTT. It translates to CASSLMAAVNTEAFF.

The chain links TRBV28 to TRBJ1-4, with D possibly matching TRBD1 (5 bases). Germline loops: CDR1 MDHEN, CDR2 SYDVKM. Trimming removed 2 bases at V and 7 bases at J, with 11 bases between. The CDR3 length is 14 residues. The CDR3 loop reads CASSLRDFSEKLFF. CDR3 bases: TGTGCCAGCAGTTTAAGGGACTTTAGTGAAAAACTGTTTTTT.

This clonotype turned up a few times. V and J are TRBV12-3 or TRBV12-4 and TRBJ1-4, with 9 bases identical to TRBD1. V shed 2 bases and J 7 bases; nucleotides not matched to a gene: 8. The CDR3 length is 16 residues. In nucleotides, the CDR3 is TGTGCCAGCAGTTTAATCCTCGACAGGGGGGCTGAAAAACTGTTTTTT. It codes for CASSLILDRGAEKLFF.

This clonotype came up a few times. The chain combines TRBV7-9 with TRBJ2-1, with D perhaps given as TRBD1 or TRBD2 (5 bases each). Germline V gene data show CDR1 as SEHNR and CDR2 as FQNEAQ (reference sequence). There are 16 residues in the CDR3. Trimming removed 4 bases from V and 0 bases from J, with 13 bases in between. Written as DNA, the CDR3 is TGTGCCAGCAGCTCAGGAACGGGGCACTCCTACAATGAGCAGTTCTTC. Protein: CASSSGTGHSYNEQFF.